This T cell receptor beta chain was identified during a study of blood T cell repertoires in COVID-19. Overall study context: Specimens from acute and convalescent COVID-19 originated in the United States, Italy and Spain.

Assay: immunoSEQ multiplex PCR; the TCRdb copy retains only in-frame clones and omits some. The data hold approximately 220,000 clones, with 85% observed a single time. In germline, CDR1 is SGHDN, CDR2 FVKESK. The CDR3 totals 16 residues. Trimming at V came to 4 bases and at J to 5 bases, leaving 7 bases not matched to a gene. Sequenced: peripheral blood. The clonotype originates from a man aged 45 to 65 who had recovered from COVID-19. The genes are TRBV14 and TRBJ2-5; TRBD2 matches at 13 bases. The CDR3 sequence is CASSLWTSGSRETQYF. In DNA form, the CDR3 reads TGTGCCAGCAGCCTTTGGACTAGCGGGAGTCGGGAGACCCAGTACTTC.